This is a list of T cell receptor beta chains from one sample in a study of CD8+ T cells in alopecia areata. Here immunoSEQ multiplex PCR was the method, and the copy in TCRdb shows in-frame clones only, minus some. The table records just over 150,000 clones, about 53% of them present only once. The starting material was CD8+ T cells sorted from blood, obtained at week 0. The receptors were gathered from a human donor with alopecia areata. Each CDR3 is given with its conserved first and last residue. Each record gives: V gene, J gene, clone size, D gene, CDR3 DNA, CDR3 protein. A D gene is named only where the DNA matches it firmly. Clone size is stated in some rows and not others, as once, few, many or a class when expanded.

v_call: TRBV30
j_call: TRBJ2-7
clone_size: few
d_call: -
cdr3_nt: TGTGCCTGGAGAACATCCTACGAGCAGTACTTC
cdr3_aa: CAWRTSYEQYF

v_call: TRBV28
j_call: TRBJ2-3
clone_size: -
d_call: -
cdr3_nt: TGTGCCAGCACCCCCTACACAGATACGCAGTATTTT
cdr3_aa: CASTPYTDTQYF

v_call: TRBV4-3
j_call: TRBJ2-7
clone_size: once
d_call: -
cdr3_nt: TGCGCCAGCAGCCAAGACGCCGGGATTCTCTACGAGCAGTACTTC
cdr3_aa: CASSQDAGILYEQYF

v_call: TRBV15
j_call: TRBJ2-1
clone_size: -
d_call: -
cdr3_nt: TGTGCCACCGGGTACGACTACAATGAGCAGTTCTTC
cdr3_aa: CATGYDYNEQFF

v_call: TRBV6-5
j_call: TRBJ2-1
clone_size: -
d_call: TRBD2
cdr3_nt: TGTGCCAGCAGTTACTCGACGGGGGGGCACAATGAGCAGTTCTTC
cdr3_aa: CASSYSTGGHNEQFF

v_call: TRBV4-3
j_call: TRBJ1-1
clone_size: -
d_call: TRBD1
cdr3_nt: TGCGCCAGCTCGACGACAGGGTCTAACACTGAAGCTTTCTTT
cdr3_aa: CASSTTGSNTEAFF

v_call: TRBV7-3
j_call: TRBJ1-1
clone_size: -
d_call: -
cdr3_nt: TGTGCCAGCAGCTTATTGGTGAACACTGAAGCTTTCTTT
cdr3_aa: CASSLLVNTEAFF

v_call: TRBV29-1
j_call: TRBJ2-7
clone_size: -
d_call: -
cdr3_nt: TGCAGCGTTGAAGGAGTGCAGGGGCCATCCTACGAGCAGTACTTC
cdr3_aa: CSVEGVQGPSYEQYF

v_call: TRBV10-3
j_call: TRBJ2-3
clone_size: -
d_call: -
cdr3_nt: TGTGCCGCGGCTACAGATACGCAGTATTTT
cdr3_aa: CAAATDTQYF

v_call: TRBV29-1
j_call: TRBJ1-1
clone_size: -
d_call: -
cdr3_nt: TGCAGCGTTGAAGATCGGCAGAGATATGAGGCTTTCTTT
cdr3_aa: CSVEDRQRYEAFF

v_call: TRBV2
j_call: TRBJ2-1
clone_size: -
d_call: -
cdr3_nt: TGTGCCAGCAGTGATACGGGGTCATATAACAATGAGCAGTTCTTC
cdr3_aa: CASSDTGSYNNEQFF

v_call: TRBV29-1
j_call: TRBJ1-2
clone_size: -
d_call: TRBD1
cdr3_nt: TGCAGCATCGGGACAGGTGAACCCTCCTATGGCTACACCTTC
cdr3_aa: CSIGTGEPSYGYTF

v_call: TRBV2
j_call: TRBJ1-2
clone_size: -
d_call: TRBD1
cdr3_nt: TGTGCCAGCAGTGGGGACAGGGCCCCAAACTATGGCTACACCTTC
cdr3_aa: CASSGDRAPNYGYTF

v_call: TRBV20-1
j_call: TRBJ2-3
clone_size: few
d_call: -
cdr3_nt: TGCAGTGCTAGTTCTGGAGATACGCAGTATTTT
cdr3_aa: CSASSGDTQYF

v_call: TRBV30
j_call: TRBJ2-7
clone_size: -
d_call: -
cdr3_nt: TGTGCCTGGAGGGTCCCAGGGGTTTCCTACGAGCAGTACTTC
cdr3_aa: CAWRVPGVSYEQYF

v_call: TRBV4-3
j_call: TRBJ2-3
clone_size: -
d_call: TRBD2
cdr3_nt: TGCGCCAGCAGCCAAGAGCCAGCGGGGGTCACAGATACGCAGTATTTT
cdr3_aa: CASSQEPAGVTDTQYF

v_call: TRBV30
j_call: TRBJ1-1
clone_size: -
d_call: -
cdr3_nt: TGTGCCTGGAAGGTTCTGGATGAAGCTTTCTTT
cdr3_aa: CAWKVLDEAFF

v_call: TRBV10-3
j_call: TRBJ1-2
clone_size: -
d_call: -
cdr3_nt: TGTGCCATCAGTGAGTCGGGGGGCTACACCTTC
cdr3_aa: CAISESGGYTF

v_call: TRBV13
j_call: TRBJ1-1
clone_size: -
d_call: -
cdr3_nt: TGTGCCAGCAGCTGGGGACTCGGGGACACTGAAGCTTTCTTT
cdr3_aa: CASSWGLGDTEAFF

v_call: TRBV6-5
j_call: TRBJ2-1
clone_size: -
d_call: -
cdr3_nt: TGTGCCAGCAGTCCCCGCCCGGGGAATGAGCAGTTCTTC
cdr3_aa: CASSPRPGNEQFF

v_call: TRBV5-1
j_call: TRBJ1-1
clone_size: -
d_call: -
cdr3_nt: TGCGCCAGCAGCTTCGGACAGAACATGAACACTGAAGCTTTCTTT
cdr3_aa: CASSFGQNMNTEAFF

v_call: TRBV5-6
j_call: TRBJ2-7
clone_size: -
d_call: -
cdr3_nt: TGTGCCAGCAGCTTTCGCGGGACTTGGGGCGAGCAGTACTTC
cdr3_aa: CASSFRGTWGEQYF

v_call: TRBV5-1
j_call: TRBJ2-1
clone_size: -
d_call: -
cdr3_nt: TGCGCCAGCAGCGTAGGGACCCACAATGAGCAGTTCTTC
cdr3_aa: CASSVGTHNEQFF

v_call: TRBV10-2
j_call: TRBJ2-7
clone_size: -
d_call: -
cdr3_nt: TGCGCCAGCAGTATTCGACCTCTAATGGGCGAGCAGTACTTC
cdr3_aa: CASSIRPLMGEQYF

v_call: TRBV19
j_call: TRBJ1-2
clone_size: -
d_call: -
cdr3_nt: TGTGCCAGTAGCAAGAGAGGTGATGGCTACACCTTC
cdr3_aa: CASSKRGDGYTF

v_call: TRBV10-3
j_call: TRBJ2-3
clone_size: -
d_call: TRBD2
cdr3_nt: TGTGCCATTGGACTAGCGGGGACCACAGATACGCAGTATTTT
cdr3_aa: CAIGLAGTTDTQYF

v_call: TRBV2
j_call: TRBJ1-1
clone_size: few
d_call: -
cdr3_nt: TGTGCCAGCACTGAAGCTTTCTTT
cdr3_aa: CASTEAFF

v_call: TRBV30
j_call: TRBJ2-7
clone_size: -
d_call: TRBD1
cdr3_nt: TGTGCCTGGAGCCTCGGACAGGGTGCCTACGAGCAGTACTTC
cdr3_aa: CAWSLGQGAYEQYF

v_call: TRBV5-1
j_call: TRBJ2-1
clone_size: -
d_call: TRBD1
cdr3_nt: TGCGCCAGCAGCCGGACAGGGGGGATCAATGAGCAGTTCTTC
cdr3_aa: CASSRTGGINEQFF

v_call: TRBV4-3
j_call: TRBJ1-6
clone_size: -
d_call: -
cdr3_nt: TGCGCCAGCAGCCAAGACCAGATCGCGACAGATTCACCCCTCCACTTT
cdr3_aa: CASSQDQIATDSPLHF

v_call: TRBV6-6
j_call: TRBJ2-5
clone_size: -
d_call: -
cdr3_nt: TGTGCCAGCAGTTACTGCCCACCGAACTTC
cdr3_aa: CASSYCPPNF

v_call: TRBV9
j_call: TRBJ2-1
clone_size: -
d_call: TRBD1
cdr3_nt: TGTGCCAGCAGCGAGGGGACAGGTTTTCACAATGAGCAGTTCTTC
cdr3_aa: CASSEGTGFHNEQFF

v_call: TRBV9
j_call: TRBJ2-3
clone_size: -
d_call: TRBD2
cdr3_nt: TGTGCCAGCAGCGTAGCTCCAGCGGGGGGCACAGATACGCAGTATTTT
cdr3_aa: CASSVAPAGGTDTQYF

v_call: TRBV7-9
j_call: TRBJ2-3
clone_size: few
d_call: -
cdr3_nt: TGTGCCAGCAGCTCAGGGTCCAGCACAGATACGCAGTATTTT
cdr3_aa: CASSSGSSTDTQYF

v_call: TRBV30
j_call: TRBJ1-1
clone_size: -
d_call: -
cdr3_nt: TGTGCCTGGAACGATAGGGTCACTGAAGCTTTCTTT
cdr3_aa: CAWNDRVTEAFF

v_call: TRBV9
j_call: TRBJ1-1
clone_size: -
d_call: TRBD1
cdr3_nt: TGTGCCAGCAGCGCCAGGACAGGGGAAAACACTGAAGCTTTCTTT
cdr3_aa: CASSARTGENTEAFF

v_call: TRBV7-9
j_call: TRBJ2-1
clone_size: few
d_call: -
cdr3_nt: TGTGCCAGCAGCTCGGATGGGGGGGCCTATGAGCAGTTCTTC
cdr3_aa: CASSSDGGAYEQFF

v_call: TRBV18
j_call: TRBJ2-1
clone_size: -
d_call: TRBD2
cdr3_nt: TGTGCCAGCGGACTAGCGGGGCCCTACAATGAGCAGTTCTTC
cdr3_aa: CASGLAGPYNEQFF

v_call: TRBV29-1
j_call: TRBJ2-2
clone_size: few
d_call: -
cdr3_nt: TGCAGCGTCGAGGACAGTCGGGGCACCGGGGAGCTGTTTTTT
cdr3_aa: CSVEDSRGTGELFF

v_call: TRBV7-8
j_call: TRBJ2-1
clone_size: -
d_call: TRBD2
cdr3_nt: TGTGCCAGCAGCTTAGGGGCGGGGGGGCCTAATGAGCAGTTCTTC
cdr3_aa: CASSLGAGGPNEQFF

v_call: TRBV29-1
j_call: TRBJ1-2
clone_size: -
d_call: -
cdr3_nt: TGCAGCGTTGTAAGTCGGGCAGGGATCGGTGGCTACACCTTC
cdr3_aa: CSVVSRAGIGGYTF

v_call: TRBV7-3
j_call: TRBJ2-2
clone_size: -
d_call: TRBD1
cdr3_nt: TGTGCCAGCAGCTTCAGACAGGGGCGGGAGCTGTTTTTT
cdr3_aa: CASSFRQGRELFF

v_call: TRBV13
j_call: TRBJ1-4
clone_size: -
d_call: -
cdr3_nt: TGTGCCAGCAGCTTACAGGGGTCGAACGAAAAACTGTTTTTT
cdr3_aa: CASSLQGSNEKLFF

v_call: TRBV7-8
j_call: TRBJ2-3
clone_size: many
d_call: -
cdr3_nt: TGTGCCAGCAGCTTAGCCCCCAGTAGTGGGGTAGGCACAGATACGCAGTATTTT
cdr3_aa: CASSLAPSSGVGTDTQYF

v_call: TRBV29-1
j_call: TRBJ1-1
clone_size: -
d_call: -
cdr3_nt: TGCAGCGTTGGGGGCAGTGAAGCTTTCTTT
cdr3_aa: CSVGGSEAFF

v_call: TRBV19
j_call: TRBJ2-1
clone_size: few
d_call: -
cdr3_nt: TGTGCCAGTTGTGGGGGCAATGAGCAGTTCTTC
cdr3_aa: CASCGGNEQFF

v_call: TRBV30
j_call: TRBJ1-2
clone_size: -
d_call: -
cdr3_nt: TGTGCCTGGGAGGAGGGGACTATTCATGGCTACACCTTC
cdr3_aa: CAWEEGTIHGYTF

v_call: TRBV5-6
j_call: TRBJ2-1
clone_size: -
d_call: TRBD2
cdr3_nt: TGTGCCAGCAGCTCCCGAAGCGGGGGGGTTGTTGAGCAGTTCTTC
cdr3_aa: CASSSRSGGVVEQFF

v_call: TRBV4-3
j_call: TRBJ2-2
clone_size: -
d_call: TRBD1
cdr3_nt: TGCGCCAGCAGCCAAGGACAGGGGAACACCGGGGAGCTGTTTTTT
cdr3_aa: CASSQGQGNTGELFF

v_call: TRBV11-2
j_call: TRBJ2-1
clone_size: -
d_call: -
cdr3_nt: TGTGCCAGCAGCTTAGGGGCGGGGGCTGACAATGAGCAGTTCTTC
cdr3_aa: CASSLGAGADNEQFF

v_call: TRBV12-5
j_call: TRBJ2-7
clone_size: -
d_call: -
cdr3_nt: TGTGCTAGTGGTTTGACCGGGACACTGCCCTCCTACGAGCAGTACTTC
cdr3_aa: CASGLTGTLPSYEQYF

v_call: TRBV7-2
j_call: TRBJ2-1
clone_size: -
d_call: TRBD2
cdr3_nt: TGTGCCAGCAGCTCTAGCGGGGGGGGCGTCAATGAGCAGTTCTTC
cdr3_aa: CASSSSGGGVNEQFF

v_call: TRBV4-3
j_call: TRBJ2-2
clone_size: few
d_call: -
cdr3_nt: TGCGCCAGCAGCCCAGATCGGTCCGCCCCGAACACCGGGGAGCTGTTTTTT
cdr3_aa: CASSPDRSAPNTGELFF

v_call: TRBV7-2
j_call: TRBJ2-7
clone_size: -
d_call: -
cdr3_nt: TGTGCCAGCAGCTTGTCGAGGAGCTCCTACGAGCAGTACTTC
cdr3_aa: CASSLSRSSYEQYF

v_call: TRBV29-1
j_call: TRBJ2-7
clone_size: few
d_call: TRBD2
cdr3_nt: TGCAGCTTTACTAGCGGGGGGTTCACCTACGAGCAGTACTTC
cdr3_aa: CSFTSGGFTYEQYF

v_call: TRBV13
j_call: TRBJ2-4
clone_size: -
d_call: -
cdr3_nt: TGTGCCAGCAGCGCCCTGGGAGGGGGCAACGACAAAAACATTCAGTACTTC
cdr3_aa: CASSALGGGNDKNIQYF

v_call: TRBV6-5
j_call: TRBJ2-5
clone_size: few
d_call: -
cdr3_nt: TGTGCCAGCAGCCACTCACACCAAGAGACCCAGTACTTC
cdr3_aa: CASSHSHQETQYF

v_call: TRBV12-5
j_call: TRBJ2-3
clone_size: -
d_call: -
cdr3_nt: TGTGCTAGTGTTCCCTGGGCGGAGGGGCGAGGGGATACGCAGTATTTT
cdr3_aa: CASVPWAEGRGDTQYF

v_call: TRBV29-1
j_call: TRBJ2-3
clone_size: few
d_call: TRBD1
cdr3_nt: TGCAGCGCTGTTCCCAGGGGGCTCGGTACGCAGTATTTT
cdr3_aa: CSAVPRGLGTQYF

v_call: TRBV5-6
j_call: TRBJ2-7
clone_size: -
d_call: -
cdr3_nt: TGTGCCAGCAGCTTGGCGCGGACGGACTACGAGCAGTACTTC
cdr3_aa: CASSLARTDYEQYF